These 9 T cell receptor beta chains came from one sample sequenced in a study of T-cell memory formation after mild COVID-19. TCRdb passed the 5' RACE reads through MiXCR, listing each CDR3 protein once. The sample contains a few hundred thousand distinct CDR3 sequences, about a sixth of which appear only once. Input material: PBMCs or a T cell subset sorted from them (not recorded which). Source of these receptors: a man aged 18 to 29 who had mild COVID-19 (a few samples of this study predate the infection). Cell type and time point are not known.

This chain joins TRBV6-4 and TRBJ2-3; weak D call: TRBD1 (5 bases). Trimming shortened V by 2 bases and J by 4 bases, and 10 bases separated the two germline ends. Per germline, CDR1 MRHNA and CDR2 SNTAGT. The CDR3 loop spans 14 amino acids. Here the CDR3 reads CASSDRAGPDTQYF. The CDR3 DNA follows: TGTGCCAGCAGTGACCGGGCAGGGCCAGATACGCAGTATTTT.

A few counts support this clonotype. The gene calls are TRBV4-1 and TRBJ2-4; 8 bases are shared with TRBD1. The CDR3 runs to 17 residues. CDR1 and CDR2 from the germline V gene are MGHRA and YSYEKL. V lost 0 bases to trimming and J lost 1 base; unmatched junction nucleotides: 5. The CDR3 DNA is TGCGCCAGCAGCCAAGAGGCAGGGGGCTTCGCCAAAAACATTCAGTACTTC. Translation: CASSQEAGGFAKNIQYF.

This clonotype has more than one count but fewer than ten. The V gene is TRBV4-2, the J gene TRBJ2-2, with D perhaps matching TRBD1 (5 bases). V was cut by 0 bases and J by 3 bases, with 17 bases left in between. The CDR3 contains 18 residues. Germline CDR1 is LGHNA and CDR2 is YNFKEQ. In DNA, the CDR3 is TGTGCCAGCAGCCAAGATTACCAGGCCCAAGGGGACACCGGGGAGCTGTTTTTT. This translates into CASSQDYQAQGDTGELFF.

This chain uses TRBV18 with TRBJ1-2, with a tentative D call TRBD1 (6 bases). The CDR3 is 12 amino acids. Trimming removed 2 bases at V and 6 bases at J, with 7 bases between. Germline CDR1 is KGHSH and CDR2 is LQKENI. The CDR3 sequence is CASSPGGHGYTF. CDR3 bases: TGTGCCAGCTCACCAGGGGGCCATGGCTACACCTTC.

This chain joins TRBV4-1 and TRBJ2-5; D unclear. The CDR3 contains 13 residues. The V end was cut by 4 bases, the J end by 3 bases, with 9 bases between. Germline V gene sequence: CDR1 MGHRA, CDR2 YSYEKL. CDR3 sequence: CASSPTPEETQYF. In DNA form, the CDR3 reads TGCGCCAGCAGCCCCACCCCCGAAGAGACCCAGTACTTC.

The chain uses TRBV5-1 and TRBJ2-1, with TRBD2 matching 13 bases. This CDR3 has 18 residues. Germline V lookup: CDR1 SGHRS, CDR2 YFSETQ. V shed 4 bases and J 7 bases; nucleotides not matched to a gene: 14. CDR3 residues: CASSELAGGPIRMNEQFF. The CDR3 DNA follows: TGCGCCAGCAGCGAACTAGCGGGGGGGCCGATCCGGATGAATGAGCAGTTCTTC.

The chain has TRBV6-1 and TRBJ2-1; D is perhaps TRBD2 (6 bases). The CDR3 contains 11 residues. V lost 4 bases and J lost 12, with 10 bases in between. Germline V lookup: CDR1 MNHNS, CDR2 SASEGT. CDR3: CASSVGGAQFF. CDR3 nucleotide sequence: TGTGCCAGCAGTGTTGGAGGGGCGCAGTTCTTC.

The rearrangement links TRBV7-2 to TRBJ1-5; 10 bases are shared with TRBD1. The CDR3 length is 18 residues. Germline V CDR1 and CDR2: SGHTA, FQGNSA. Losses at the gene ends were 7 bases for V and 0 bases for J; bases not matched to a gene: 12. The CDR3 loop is CASTLDGTGAYSNQPQHF. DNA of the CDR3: TGTGCCAGCACCCTAGACGGGACAGGGGCATATAGCAATCAGCCCCAGCATTTT.

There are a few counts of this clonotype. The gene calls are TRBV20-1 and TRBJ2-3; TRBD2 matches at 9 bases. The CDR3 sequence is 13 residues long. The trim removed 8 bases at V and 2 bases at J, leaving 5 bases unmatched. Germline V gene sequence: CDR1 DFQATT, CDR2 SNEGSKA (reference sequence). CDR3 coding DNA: TGCAGTTTCGCGGGGGGGAACACAGATACGCAGTATTTT. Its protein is CSFAGGNTDTQYF.